The rows below give T cell receptor beta chains drawn from one sample of a study of cytotoxic CD8 clonotypes in ibrutinib-treated CLL. The data were produced by immunoSEQ multiplex PCR, yet TCRdb's version contains in-frame clones alone and is incomplete. The sample has 76,000 or so clones, over 80% seen once. The source was PBMCs, collected after 24 months of ibrutinib treatment. The source is a human donor with chronic lymphocytic leukemia. Both conserved end residues are part of each CDR3. D genes are given only for firm matches. The size entry is marked missing in some rows and otherwise reads once, few, many or a size class.

D	V	J	size	CDR3	DNA
NA	TRBV2	TRBJ2-2	few	CASWETQNTGELFF	TGTGCCAGCTGGGAAACCCAGAACACCGGGGAGCTGTTTTTT
TRBD1	TRBV11-2	TRBJ2-2	NA	CASSNRQGRFAGELFF	TGTGCCAGCAGCAACAGACAGGGTCGGTTTGCCGGGGAGCTGTTTTTT
NA	TRBV18	TRBJ1-1	NA	CASSLTGLGNTEAFF	TGTGCCAGCTCACTCACAGGGTTAGGGAACACTGAAGCTTTCTTT
TRBD2	TRBV7-9	TRBJ2-3	NA	CASSKGLAGGGDTQYF	TGTGCCAGCAGCAAGGGACTAGCGGGAGGTGGAGATACGCAGTATTTT
NA	TRBV6-1	TRBJ2-1	NA	CASGLVGDWVHEQFF	TGTGCCAGCGGATTGGTGGGGGACTGGGTCCATGAGCAGTTCTTC
TRBD2	TRBV19	TRBJ2-7	NA	CASSTGGRDGTYEQYF	TGTGCCAGTAGTACGGGGGGTCGGGACGGGACCTACGAGCAGTACTTC
NA	TRBV9	TRBJ1-2	NA	CASSVAPQGLDGYTF	TGTGCCAGCAGCGTCGCCCCACAGGGTTTAGATGGCTACACCTTC
TRBD2	TRBV19	TRBJ2-2	NA	CASSMTSGLTGELFF	TGTGCCAGTAGTATGACTAGCGGGCTCACCGGGGAGCTGTTTTTT
NA	TRBV6-1	TRBJ2-3	NA	CASMGSTDTQYF	TGTGCCAGCATGGGGAGTACAGATACGCAGTATTTT
TRBD2	TRBV10-3	TRBJ2-1	NA	CAISRAAGNSGEQFF	TGTGCCATCAGTAGAGCAGCGGGAAACTCGGGTGAGCAGTTCTTC
TRBD1	TRBV5-1	TRBJ2-1	NA	CASSYPGTGEDEQFF	TGCGCCAGCAGCTACCCCGGGACAGGGGAGGATGAGCAGTTCTTC
TRBD2	TRBV5-4	TRBJ2-1	NA	CASSSGLAGRNEQFF	TGTGCCAGCAGCTCGGGACTAGCGGGGCGCAATGAGCAGTTCTTC
NA	TRBV9	TRBJ2-5	NA	CASSVSGALGETQYF	TGTGCCAGCAGCGTAAGCGGAGCCCTCGGGGAGACCCAGTACTTC
TRBD1	TRBV4-1	TRBJ1-2	NA	CASSQGLGQGYGYTF	TGCGCCAGCAGCCAGGGGCTCGGACAGGGCTATGGCTACACCTTC
TRBD2	TRBV7-9	TRBJ2-7	NA	CASSLGGLADYEQYF	TGTGCCAGCAGCTTAGGGGGACTAGCTGACTACGAGCAGTACTTC
TRBD1	TRBV5-1	TRBJ2-2	NA	CASSTTDRGDTGELFF	TGCGCCAGCAGCACCACGGACAGGGGGGACACCGGGGAGCTGTTTTTT
NA	TRBV2	TRBJ2-2	NA	CASSKTPFAGELFF	TGTGCCAGCAGTAAAACCCCTTTCGCCGGGGAGCTGTTTTTT
NA	TRBV5-1	TRBJ2-2	NA	CASSLQGPGELFF	TGCGCCAGCAGCCTCCAGGGGCCCGGGGAGCTGTTTTTT
NA	TRBV5-4	TRBJ1-1	NA	CASSLVGGFGSDTEAFF	TGTGCCAGCAGCTTGGTCGGAGGGTTCGGTTCGGACACTGAAGCTTTCTTT
NA	TRBV6-5	TRBJ2-6	NA	CASTITWGANVLTF	TGTGCCAGCACTATTACCTGGGGGGCCAACGTCCTGACTTTC
NA	TRBV9	TRBJ2-7	few	CASSVLQGTEQYF	TGTGCCAGCAGCGTTCTACAGGGCACCGAGCAGTACTTC
NA	TRBV12-2	TRBJ1-1	NA	CASRGKGRMNTEAFF	TGTGCAAGTCGGGGGAAAGGACGAATGAACACTGAAGCTTTCTTT
NA	TRBV2	TRBJ1-1	medium-sized	CAARLGQNTEAFF	TGTGCCGCCCGTTTAGGACAGAACACTGAAGCTTTCTTT
NA	TRBV7-6	TRBJ2-2	NA	CASSLRTGELFF	TGTGCCAGCAGCTTGAGGACCGGGGAGCTGTTTTTT
NA	TRBV5-1	TRBJ1-2	NA	CASSLVGDSGYTF	TGCGCCAGCAGCTTGGTAGGTGACTCCGGTTACACCTTC
NA	TRBV6-6	TRBJ2-1	NA	CASRGRSGGIYNEQFF	TGTGCCAGCAGAGGAAGGTCAGGGGGGATCTACAATGAGCAGTTCTTC
NA	TRBV2	TRBJ1-1	few	CASSLQGRVTEAFF	TGTGCCAGCAGCCTACAAGGTAGGGTGACTGAAGCTTTCTTT
NA	TRBV7-2	TRBJ2-7	NA	CASSQSSYEQYF	TGTGCCAGCAGCCAGAGCTCCTACGAGCAGTACTTC
NA	TRBV6-6	TRBJ2-5	few	CASREGTRETQYF	TGTGCCAGCAGAGAGGGGACGCGGGAGACCCAGTACTTC
NA	TRBV25-1	TRBJ1-1	NA	CASSELTRGTEAFF	TGTGCCAGCAGTGAATTAACGCGGGGCACTGAAGCTTTCTTT
NA	TRBV5-1	TRBJ2-1	NA	CASSLVGITTEQFF	TGCGCCAGCAGCTTGGTAGGAATTACTACTGAGCAGTTCTTC
TRBD1	TRBV5-1	TRBJ2-7	NA	CASSLYRGSSYEQYF	TGTGCCAGCAGCTTATACAGGGGAAGCTCCTACGAGCAGTACTTC
NA	TRBV7-2	TRBJ2-1	once	CASSFRGYEQFF	TGTGCCAGCAGCTTCAGGGGCTATGAGCAGTTCTTC
NA	TRBV27	TRBJ2-1	NA	CASSLGWRGNEQFF	TGTGCCAGCAGTTTAGGGTGGCGCGGCAATGAGCAGTTCTTC
NA	TRBV28	TRBJ2-1	NA	CASSEIQRISNEQFF	TGTGCCAGCAGCGAGATTCAAAGGATCTCCAATGAGCAGTTCTTC
NA	TRBV28	TRBJ1-1	NA	CASSLWGGFGGMNTEAFF	TGTGCCAGCAGTTTATGGGGTGGGTTCGGAGGCATGAACACTGAAGCTTTCTTT
NA	TRBV28	TRBJ1-2	few	CASSLSPSRGYTF	TGTGCCAGCAGTTTATCCCCGTCAAGAGGCTACACCTTC
NA	TRBV18	TRBJ2-3	NA	CASSPGVGTDTQYF	TGTGCCAGCTCACCGGGGGTTGGGACAGATACGCAGTATTTT
NA	TRBV6-6	TRBJ1-6	NA	CASNGQNSPLHF	TGTGCCAGCAATGGACAGAATTCACCCCTCCACTTT